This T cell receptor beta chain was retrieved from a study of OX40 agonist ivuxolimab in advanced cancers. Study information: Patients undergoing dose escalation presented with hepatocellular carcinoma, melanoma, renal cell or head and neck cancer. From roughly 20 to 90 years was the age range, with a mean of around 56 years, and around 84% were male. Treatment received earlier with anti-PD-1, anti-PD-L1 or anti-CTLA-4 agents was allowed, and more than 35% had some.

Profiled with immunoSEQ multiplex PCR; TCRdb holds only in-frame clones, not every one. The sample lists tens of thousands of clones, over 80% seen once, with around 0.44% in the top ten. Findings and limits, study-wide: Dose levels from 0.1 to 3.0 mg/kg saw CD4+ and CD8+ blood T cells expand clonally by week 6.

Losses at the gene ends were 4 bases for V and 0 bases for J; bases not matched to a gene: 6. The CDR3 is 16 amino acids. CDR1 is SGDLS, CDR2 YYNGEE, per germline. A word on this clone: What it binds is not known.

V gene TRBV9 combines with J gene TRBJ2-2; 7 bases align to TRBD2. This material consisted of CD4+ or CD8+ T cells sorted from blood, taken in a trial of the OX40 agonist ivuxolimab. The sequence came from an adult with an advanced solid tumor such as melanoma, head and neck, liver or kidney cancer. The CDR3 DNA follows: TGTGCCAGCAGCCCCACTGCGGGGGCGAACACCGGGGAGCTGTTTTTT. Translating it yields CASSPTAGANTGELFF.